These 27 T cell receptor beta chains were sequenced from one sample in a study of blood T cell repertoires in COVID-19 (TCRdb year 2020). Library prep was done by the immunoSEQ multiplex PCR assay. This is the immuneACCESS table as TCRdb keeps it, with only in-frame sequences that have V and J called. A part of the clones is gone; compared with another copy, unresolved V genes explain less than half, and the rest is unexplained. The sample profile shows about 150,000 clones; 80% of them were found once. Jointly, the top ten make up just over 0.55% of the sample. Source material: peripheral blood. The receptors were gathered from a man aged 55 to 70 with acute or convalescent COVID-19.

The chain joins TRBV19 to TRBJ1-2, with D perhaps TRBD1 (5 bases). Germline CDR1 reads LNHDA; CDR2 reads SQIVND (reference sequence). Trimming removed 7 bases from V and 7 bases from J, with 10 bases in between. The CDR3 consists of 11 residues. CDR3 in amino acids: CASMEGPGYTF. The CDR3 DNA reads TGTGCCAGTATGGAGGGACCTGGCTACACCTTC.

The chain uses TRBV19 and TRBJ2-1; 15 bases match TRBD2. Germline-derived CDR1 and CDR2 are LNHDA and SQIVND (reference sequence). The CDR3 spans 16 residues. J was trimmed by 8 bases and V by 5 bases; bases with no gene match: 7. In DNA form, the CDR3 reads TGTGCCAGTAGTGTGGGACTAGCGGGGGGACTTGATGAGCAGTTCTTC. As protein: CASSVGLAGGLDEQFF.

The chain couples TRBV28 to TRBJ2-7; 8 nucleotides line up with TRBD2. Looked up from germline, CDR1 is MDHEN and CDR2 is SYDVKM. Unmatched junction bases numbered 12, after V lost 10 bases and J lost 4 bases. CDR3 length: 14 residues. The CDR3 DNA reads TGTGCCACGCAAGGGAGCGGGAGTCGGTACGAGCAGTACTTC. It is translated as CATQGSGSRYEQYF.

The chain links TRBV7-2 to TRBJ1-2; D unresolved. Trimming removed 1 base at V and 6 bases at J, with 9 bases between. This CDR3 contains 13 residues. Germline CDR1 SGHTA, CDR2 FQGNSA. This CDR3 reads CASSLGGYDGYTF. CDR3 in DNA: TGTGCCAGCAGCTTAGGAGGGTATGATGGCTACACCTTC.

This clone showed up just once. V usage is TRBV3-1 (or the pseudogene TRBV3-2) and J usage is TRBJ2-2; 9 bases align to TRBD2. The V segment lost 1 base and the J segment 5 bases; nucleotides outside the gene matches: 2. Germline loops: CDR1 LGHDT, CDR2 YNNKEL (reference sequence). This CDR3 has 15 residues. CDR3: CASSQGLADTGELFF. The DNA for the CDR3 is TGTGCCAGCAGCCAAGGACTAGCGGATACCGGGGAGCTGTTTTTT.

V and J are TRBV11-2 and TRBJ1-3, with TRBD1 as a possible D gene (5 bases). CDR3 size: 16 residues. Germline CDR1 SGHAT, CDR2 FQNNGV. V was trimmed by 3 bases and J by 2 bases, leaving 14 bases between them. The DNA of the CDR3 is TGTGCCAGCAGCTTGGTACAGGTCCTGACTGGAAACACCATATATTTT. Translated, it gives CASSLVQVLTGNTIYF. The full variable domain, in which reference TRBV11-2 and TRBJ1-3 provide the parts outside the CDR3, is EAGVAQSPRYKIIEKRQSVAFWCNPISGHATLYWYQQILGQGPKLLIQFQNNGVVDDSQLPKDRFSAERLKGVDSTLKIQPAKLEDSAVYLCASSLVQVLTGNTIYFGEGSWLTVV.

This sequence joins TRBV19 and TRBJ1-2, with 7 bases aligning to TRBD1. Germline assignment: CDR1 LNHDA and CDR2 SQIVND (reference sequence). V lost 5 bases to trimming and J lost 2 bases; unmatched junction nucleotides: 2. CDR3 length equals 13 residues. CDR3 region: CASSVTGNYGYTF. CDR3 in DNA: TGTGCCAGTAGTGTGACAGGGAACTATGGCTACACCTTC.

This clone was recorded once. This CDR3 reads CASSLGLAGAYEQYF. For the CDR3, the DNA is TGTGCCAGCAGTTTAGGACTAGCGGGGGCCTACGAGCAGTACTTC. This sequence joins TRBV27 and TRBJ2-7; TRBD2 agrees at 13 bases. The J segment lost 2 bases and the V segment lost 2 bases, leaving 0 bases of the junction unmatched. The CDR3 totals 15 residues. From germline, CDR1 is MNHEY and CDR2 SMNVEV (reference sequence).

The table lists this clone with a few counts. V usage is TRBV28 and J usage is TRBJ1-5, with D possibly matching TRBD1 (5 bases). V shed 4 bases and J shed 7 bases, with 14 bases lying between them. CDR1 is MDHEN and CDR2 is SYDVKM in the germline V gene. The CDR3 is 14 residues long. The CDR3 coding sequence is TGTGCCAGCAGTTGGCAGGGAGGGACGCAGCCCCAGCATTTT. It encodes CASSWQGGTQPQHF. The full variable domain, completed using reference TRBV28 and TRBJ1-5, is DVKVTQSSRYLVKRTGEKVFLECVQDMDHENMFWYRQDPGLGLRLIYFSYDVKMKEKGDIPEGYSVSREKKERFSLILESASTNQTSMYLCASSWQGGTQPQHFGDGTRLSIL.

The chain joins TRBV19 to TRBJ2-1, with D perhaps matching TRBD2 (7 bases). V lost 4 bases to trimming and J lost 4 bases, with 20 bases between them. The CDR3 totals 17 residues. Germline CDR1 LNHDA, CDR2 SQIVND (reference sequence). CDR3 bases: TGTGCCAGTAGTAGCCGGAGGGGGGGAGGCTATTACAATGAGCAGTTCTTC. Amino acids: CASSSRRGGGYYNEQFF.

Many counts were recorded for this clone. The chain couples TRBV18 to TRBJ1-3, with unresolved D. This CDR3 comprises 15 residues. The ends were cut back, 0 bases at V and 0 bases at J, with 6 bases in the middle. CDR1 and CDR2 (germline): KGHSH, LQKENI. CDR3 residues: CASSPPPGSGNTIYF. DNA for the CDR3: TGTGCCAGCTCACCACCACCGGGCTCTGGAAACACCATATATTTT.

The rearrangement links TRBV19 to TRBJ1-6; the match to TRBD1 covers 7 bases. The CDR3 runs 14 residues. The germline V gene has CDR1 LNHDA and CDR2 SQIVND (reference sequence). After removal of 4 bases from V and 5 bases from J, the junction contained 2 bases not matched to a gene. In DNA form, the CDR3 reads TGTGCCAGTAGTACCGGACAGGATAATTCACCCCTCCACTTT. Its translation is CASSTGQDNSPLHF. The full variable domain, with the rest looked up from reference TRBV19 and TRBJ1-6, is DGGITQSPKYLFRKEGQNVTLSCEQNLNHDAMYWYRQDPGQGLRLIYYSQIVNDFQKGDIAEGYSVSREKKESFPLTVTSAQKNPTAFYLCASSTGQDNSPLHFGNGTRLTVT.

The rearrangement uses TRBV15 and TRBJ2-3, with 7 nucleotides matching TRBD2. This CDR3 has 18 residues. Per germline, CDR1 LNHNV and CDR2 YYDKDF (reference sequence). After removal of 1 base from V and 2 bases from J, the junction contained 12 bases not matched to a gene. In DNA form, the CDR3 reads TGTGCCACCAGCAGAGGCGGGGGACTCTCGGGCTACACAGATACGCAGTATTTT. Encoded protein: CATSRGGGLSGYTDTQYF. Based on the CDR3 plus reference TRBV15 and TRBJ2-3, the full variable domain is DAMVIQNPRYQVTQFGKPVTLSCSQTLNHNVMYWYQQKSSQAPKLLFHYYDKDFNNEADTPDNFQSRRPNTSFCFLDIRSPGLGDTAMYLCATSRGGGLSGYTDTQYFGPGTRLTVL.

The rearrangement joins TRBV3-1 (or the pseudogene TRBV3-2) to TRBJ1-2; no reliable D call. The germline V gene encodes CDR1 LGHDT and CDR2 YNNKEL (reference sequence). This CDR3 is 11 amino acids long. V lost 1 base and J 7 bases, leaving 4 bases between the germline ends. The CDR3 DNA reads TGTGCCAGCAGCCAAGGGAGTGGCTACACCTTC. This gives the protein CASSQGSGYTF.

The rearrangement joins TRBV7-2 to TRBJ2-2; 8 bases agree with TRBD1. This CDR3 has 18 amino acids. Germline loops: CDR1 SGHTA, CDR2 FQGNSA. The junction had 13 bases not matched to a gene; V was cut back by 1 base and J by 6 bases. CDR3 DNA sequence: TGTGCCAGCAGCTTAGTTGTCCGGACAGGGTCGGGTTCCGGGGAGCTGTTTTTT. It translates to CASSLVVRTGSGSGELFF.

This clone was seen a single time. The J gene is TRBJ2-2, the V gene TRBV12-3 or TRBV12-4; 7 bases are shared with TRBD2. The trim removed 3 bases at V and 5 bases at J, leaving 0 bases unmatched. The CDR3 sequence is 13 residues long. The CDR3 DNA reads as TGTGCCAGCAGTTTGGGAGGGACCGGGGAGCTGTTTTTT. This sequence encodes CASSLGGTGELFF.

The rearrangement joins TRBV19 to TRBJ2-6, with 9 bases lining up with TRBD1. V lost 7 bases to trimming and J lost 4 bases; unmatched junction nucleotides: 11. Germline assignment: CDR1 LNHDA and CDR2 SQIVND (reference sequence). This CDR3 region has 17 residues. CDR3 DNA: TGTGCCAGTATTCCGGGACAGGGTCGGTCCGGGGCCAACGTCCTGACTTTC. Protein: CASIPGQGRSGANVLTF.

The chain carries TRBV10-3 and TRBJ2-5; maybe TRBD2 (5 bases). V gave up 7 bases and J gave up 2 bases, with 11 bases separating them. Germline V gives CDR1 ENHRY, CDR2 SYGVKD. CDR3 length: 13 amino acids. For the CDR3, the DNA is TGTGCCATCACCCCCGGACTGCAAGAGACCCAGTACTTC. This encodes CAITPGLQETQYF.

This clone was observed a handful of times. V usage is TRBV2 and J usage is TRBJ1-6; D not certain. V lost 7 bases and J lost 7, with 17 bases in between. The CDR3 loop spans 15 amino acids. The germline gives CDR1 SNHLY, CDR2 FYNNEI. The DNA for the CDR3 is TGTGCCAGCAAAACTACTACGGCAGACAATTCACCCCTCCACTTT. Translated, it gives CASKTTTADNSPLHF.

This chain connects TRBV2 to TRBJ2-5; D is perhaps TRBD2 (6 bases). V was trimmed by 4 bases and J by 3 bases, leaving 12 bases between them. From germline, CDR1 is SNHLY and CDR2 FYNNEI. This CDR3 has 14 residues. The CDR3 region has the DNA TGTGCCAGCAGTGTGGGCGGGGTAAAAGAGACCCAGTACTTC. Its protein is CASSVGGVKETQYF.

The chain joins TRBV5-1 to TRBJ1-2, with a tentative D call TRBD1 (6 bases). The CDR3 is made up of 14 amino acids. Germline loops: CDR1 SGHRS, CDR2 YFSETQ. Trimming removed 7 bases at V and 4 bases at J, with 17 bases between. The CDR3 is CASGKDSSSYGYTF. The CDR3 bases are TGCGCCAGCGGCAAGGACAGTAGCAGCTATGGCTACACCTTC. Using reference TRBV5-1 and TRBJ1-2 for the parts outside the CDR3, the full variable domain is KAGVTQTPRYLIKTRGQQVTLSCSPISGHRSVSWYQQTPGQGLQFLFEYFSETQRNKGNFPGRFSGRQFSNSRSEMNVSTLELGDSALYLCASGKDSSSYGYTFGSGTRLTVV.

This clone appeared a single time. The V call is TRBV15, the J call TRBJ2-7; 9 nucleotides agree with TRBD2. From germline, CDR1 is LNHNV and CDR2 YYDKDF (reference sequence). The CDR3 totals 14 residues. With V trimmed by 1 base and J by 7 bases, 5 bases remained unmatched. The DNA for the CDR3 is TGTGCCACCAGCAGAGTAGCGGGAGTGTATGAGCAGTACTTC. Its protein product is CATSRVAGVYEQYF.

The rearrangement joins TRBV7-9 to TRBJ1-1, with TRBD1 matching over 9 bases. The junction had 2 bases not matched to a gene; V was cut back by 5 bases and J by 1 base. This CDR3 region has 14 residues. Looked up from germline, CDR1 is SEHNR and CDR2 is FQNEAQ (reference sequence). The CDR3 spells CASSRTGENTEAFF. CDR3 coding DNA: TGTGCCAGCAGCCGGACAGGGGAGAACACTGAAGCTTTCTTT.

The V and J genes are TRBV12-5 and TRBJ1-4, with D unresolved. CDR1 and CDR2 (germline): LGHNT, FRNRAP. The CDR3 length is 13 residues. The V end was cut by 8 bases, the J end by 6 bases, with 13 bases between. In nucleotides, the CDR3 is TGTGCTAGTAGACACGCTTTGGATGAAAAACTGTTTTTT. Translating gives CASRHALDEKLFF.

V is TRBV9 and J is TRBJ1-5, with 9 bases lining up with TRBD1. V was pared by 3 bases and J by 6 bases, with 4 bases of the junction left unmatched. The CDR3 loop spans 14 amino acids. The V gene's germline CDR1 is SGDLS and CDR2 YYNGEE. CDR3 nucleotides: TGTGCCAGCAGCGCGACGGACAGGGGTCAGCCCCAGCATTTT. It encodes CASSATDRGQPQHF.

V gene TRBV6-5 combines with J gene TRBJ1-2; no firm D call. CDR1 and CDR2 (germline): MNHEY, SVGAGI. There are 12 residues in the CDR3. Trimming shortened V by 6 bases and J by 0 bases, and 5 bases separated the two germline ends. The CDR3 loop reads CASSSSNYGYTF. The CDR3 DNA is TGTGCCAGCAGCAGTTCTAACTATGGCTACACCTTC.

This chain connects TRBV6-2 or TRBV6-3 to TRBJ2-5, with D possibly TRBD2 on 7 matching bases. The germline CDR1 and CDR2 sequences are MNHEY and SVGEGT. V gave up 4 bases and J gave up 5 bases, with 17 bases separating them. This CDR3 spans 15 amino acids. The CDR3 protein is CASSFGGAVRETQYF. CDR3 DNA sequence: TGTGCCAGCAGTTTTGGGGGGGCGGTGAGGGAGACCCAGTACTTC.